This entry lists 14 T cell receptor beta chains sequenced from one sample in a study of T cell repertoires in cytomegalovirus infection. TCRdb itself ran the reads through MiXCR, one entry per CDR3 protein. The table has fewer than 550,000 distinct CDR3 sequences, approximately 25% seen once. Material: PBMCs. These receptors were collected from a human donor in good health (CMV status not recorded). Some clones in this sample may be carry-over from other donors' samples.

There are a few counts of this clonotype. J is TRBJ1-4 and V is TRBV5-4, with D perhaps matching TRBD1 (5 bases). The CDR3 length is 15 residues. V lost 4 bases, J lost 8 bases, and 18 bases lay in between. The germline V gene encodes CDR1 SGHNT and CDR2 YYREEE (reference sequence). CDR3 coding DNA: TGTGCCAGCAGCCCTGCTCAGGGTTTTGACGAAAAACTGTTTTTT. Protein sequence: CASSPAQGFDEKLFF.

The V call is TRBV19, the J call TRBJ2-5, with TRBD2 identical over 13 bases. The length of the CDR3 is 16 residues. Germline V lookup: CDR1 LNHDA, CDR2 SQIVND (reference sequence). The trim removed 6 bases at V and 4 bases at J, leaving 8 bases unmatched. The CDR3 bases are TGTGCCAGTAGCCCTGGACTAGCGGGAGAGATAGAGACCCAGTACTTC. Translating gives CASSPGLAGEIETQYF.

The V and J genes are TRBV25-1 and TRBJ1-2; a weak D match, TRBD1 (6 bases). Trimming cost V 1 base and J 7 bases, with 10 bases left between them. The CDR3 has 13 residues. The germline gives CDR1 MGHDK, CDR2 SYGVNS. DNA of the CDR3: TGTGCCAGCAGTGAATCAGGGGAGGCTGGCTACACCTTC. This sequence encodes CASSESGEAGYTF.

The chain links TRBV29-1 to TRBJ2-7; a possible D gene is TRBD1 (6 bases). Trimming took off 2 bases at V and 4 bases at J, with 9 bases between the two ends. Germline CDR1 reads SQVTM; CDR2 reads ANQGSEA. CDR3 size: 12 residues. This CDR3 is CSVEIGGYEQYF. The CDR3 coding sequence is TGCAGCGTTGAAATAGGGGGTTACGAGCAGTACTTC.

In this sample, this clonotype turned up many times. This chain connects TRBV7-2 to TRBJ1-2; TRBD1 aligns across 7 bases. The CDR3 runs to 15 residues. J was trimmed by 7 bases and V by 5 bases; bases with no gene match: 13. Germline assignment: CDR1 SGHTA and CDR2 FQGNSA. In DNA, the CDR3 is TGTGCCAGCAGCCAAGACAGGGCTGGGGGCGGTGGCTACACCTTC. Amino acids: CASSQDRAGGGGYTF. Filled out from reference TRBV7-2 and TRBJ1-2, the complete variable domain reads GAGVSQSPSNKVTEKGKDVELRCDPISGHTALYWYRQSLGQGLEFLIYFQGNSAPDKSGLPSDRFSAERTGGSVSTLTIQRTQQEDSAVYLCASSQDRAGGGGYTFGSGTRLTVV.

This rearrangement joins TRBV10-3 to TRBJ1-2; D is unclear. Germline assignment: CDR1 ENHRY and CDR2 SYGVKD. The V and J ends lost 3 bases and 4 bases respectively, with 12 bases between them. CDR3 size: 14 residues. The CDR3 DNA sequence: TGTGCCATCAGTGACGGCGGGGTGAGCTATGGCTACACCTTC. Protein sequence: CAISDGGVSYGYTF.

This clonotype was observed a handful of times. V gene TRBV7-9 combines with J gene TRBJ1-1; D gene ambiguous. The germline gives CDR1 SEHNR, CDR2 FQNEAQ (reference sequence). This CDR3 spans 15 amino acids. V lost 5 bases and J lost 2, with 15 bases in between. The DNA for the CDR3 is TGTGCCAGCAGCCCGACCCTGACTAGCAACACTGAAGCTTTCTTT. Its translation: CASSPTLTSNTEAFF.

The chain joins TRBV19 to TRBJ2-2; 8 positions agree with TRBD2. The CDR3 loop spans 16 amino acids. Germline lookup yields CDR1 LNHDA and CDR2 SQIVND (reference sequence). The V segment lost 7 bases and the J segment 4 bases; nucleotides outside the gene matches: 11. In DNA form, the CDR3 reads TGTGCCAGTACCAATTGGAGCGGGAGTAGCACCGGGGAGCTGTTTTTT. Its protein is CASTNWSGSSTGELFF.

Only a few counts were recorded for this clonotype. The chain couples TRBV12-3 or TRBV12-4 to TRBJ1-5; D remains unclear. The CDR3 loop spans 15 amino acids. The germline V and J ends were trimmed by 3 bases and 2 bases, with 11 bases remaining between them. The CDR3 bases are TGTGCCAGCAGTTTGATGGGATCCGGCAATCAGCCCCAGCATTTT. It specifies CASSLMGSGNQPQHF.

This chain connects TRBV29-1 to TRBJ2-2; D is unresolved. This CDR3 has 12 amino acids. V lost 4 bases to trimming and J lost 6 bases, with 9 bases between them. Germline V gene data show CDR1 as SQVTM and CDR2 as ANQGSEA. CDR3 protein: CSVGEPSGELFF. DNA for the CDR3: TGCAGCGTTGGCGAGCCTTCCGGGGAGCTGTTTTTT.

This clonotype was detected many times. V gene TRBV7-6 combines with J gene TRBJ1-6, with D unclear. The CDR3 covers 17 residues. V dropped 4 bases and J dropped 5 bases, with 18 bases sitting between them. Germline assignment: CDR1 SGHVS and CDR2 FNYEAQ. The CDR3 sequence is CASSYLEIITDNSPLHF. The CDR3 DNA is TGTGCCAGCAGCTACCTCGAGATAATCACCGATAATTCACCCCTCCACTTT. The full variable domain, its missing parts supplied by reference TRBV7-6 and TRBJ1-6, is GAGVSQSPRYKVTKRGQDVALRCDPISGHVSLYWYRQALGQGPEFLTYFNYEAQQDKSGLPNDRFSAERPEGSISTLTIQRTEQRDSAMYRCASSYLEIITDNSPLHFGNGTRLTVT.

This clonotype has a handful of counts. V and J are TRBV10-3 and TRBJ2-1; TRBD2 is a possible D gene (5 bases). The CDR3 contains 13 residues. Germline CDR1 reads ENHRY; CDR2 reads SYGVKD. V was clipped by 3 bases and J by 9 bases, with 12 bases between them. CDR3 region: CAISEVRVTEQFF. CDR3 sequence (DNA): TGTGCCATCAGTGAAGTGCGGGTCACTGAGCAGTTCTTC.

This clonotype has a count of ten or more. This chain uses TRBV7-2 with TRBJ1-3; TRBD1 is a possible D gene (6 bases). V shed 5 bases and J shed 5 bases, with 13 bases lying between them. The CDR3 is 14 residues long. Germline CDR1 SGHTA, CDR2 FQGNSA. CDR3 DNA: TGTGCCAGCAGCCAAGGCACAGGGAGAAACACCATATATTTT. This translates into CASSQGTGRNTIYF.

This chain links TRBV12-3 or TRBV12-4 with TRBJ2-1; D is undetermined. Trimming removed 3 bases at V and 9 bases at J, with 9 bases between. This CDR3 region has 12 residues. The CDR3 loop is CASSFGFPEQFF. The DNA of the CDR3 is TGTGCCAGCAGTTTCGGTTTCCCTGAGCAGTTCTTC.